This entry features one T cell receptor beta chain sequence. Its antigen is not identified. The TCR beta CDR3 regions underwent amplification from RNA transcripts. First-round RT-PCR used HTBI primers; second-round multiplex PCR followed. TCRdb reanalysed the multiplex PCR reads using MiXCR and keeps one entry per CDR3 protein. The profile covers approximately 640,000 distinct CDR3 sequences, with about 38% appearing a single time and more than 2.5% taken by the ten largest. Thyroid ultrasound, orbital computed tomography, TRAb, serum thyroxine and clinical symptoms formed the basis of diagnosis. The sample comes from a study of Graves' ophthalmopathy and Graves' hyperthyroidism. Overall study findings and caveats: Ophthalmopathy progression cases were predicted by the model with approximately 66% sensitivity and roughly 72% specificity. Also, most clonotypes expanded in the thyroid above 0.001 frequency appeared in blood.

The CDR3 totals 13 residues. CDR1 and CDR2 from the germline V gene are MGHDK and SYGVNS. This TCR was recovered from an adult man with Graves' ophthalmopathy. V and J are TRBV25-1 and TRBJ2-5; 7 bases map to TRBD1. Sequencing was carried out using peripheral blood. The chain's CDR3 is CARDGQEQETQYF. The CDR3 DNA reads TGTGCTAGAGATGGACAGGAGCAAGAGACCCAGTACTTC.